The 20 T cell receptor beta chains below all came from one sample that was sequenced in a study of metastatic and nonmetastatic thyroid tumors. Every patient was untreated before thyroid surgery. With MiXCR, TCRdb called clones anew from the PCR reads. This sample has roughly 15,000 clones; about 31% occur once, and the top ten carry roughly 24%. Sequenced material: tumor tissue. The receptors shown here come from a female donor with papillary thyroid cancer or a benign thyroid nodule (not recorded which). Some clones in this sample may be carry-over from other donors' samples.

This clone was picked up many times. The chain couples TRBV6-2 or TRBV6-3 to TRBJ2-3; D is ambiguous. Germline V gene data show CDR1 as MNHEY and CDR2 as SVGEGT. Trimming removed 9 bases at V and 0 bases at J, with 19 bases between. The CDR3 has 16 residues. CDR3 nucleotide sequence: TGTGCCAGTGACACGTCCGGGTCCCTCAGCACAGATACGCAGTATTTT. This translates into CASDTSGSLSTDTQYF.

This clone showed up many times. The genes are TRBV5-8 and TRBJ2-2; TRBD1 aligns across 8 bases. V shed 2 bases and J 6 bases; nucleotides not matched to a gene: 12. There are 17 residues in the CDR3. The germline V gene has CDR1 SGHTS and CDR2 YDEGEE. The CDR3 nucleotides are TGTGCCAGCAGCTTCCTTACAGGGGGAAAAGCGGCCGGGGAGCTGTTTTTT. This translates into CASSFLTGGKAAGELFF.

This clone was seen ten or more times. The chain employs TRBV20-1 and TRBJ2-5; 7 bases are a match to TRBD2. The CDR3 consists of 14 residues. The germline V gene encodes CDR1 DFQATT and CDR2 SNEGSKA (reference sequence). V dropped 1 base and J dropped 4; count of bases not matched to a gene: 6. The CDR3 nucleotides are TGCAGTGCTAGAGCGACTAGGGAGGGAGAGACCCAGTACTTC. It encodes CSARATREGETQYF.

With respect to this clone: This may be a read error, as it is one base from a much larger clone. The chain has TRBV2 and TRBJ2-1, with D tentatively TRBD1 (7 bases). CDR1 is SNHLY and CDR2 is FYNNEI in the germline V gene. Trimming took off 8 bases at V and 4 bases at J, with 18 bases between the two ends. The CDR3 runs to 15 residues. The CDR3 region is CASRGWAGGYNEQFF. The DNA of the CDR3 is TGTGCCAGCCGCGGATGGGCAGGGGGGTACAATGAGCAGTTCTTC.

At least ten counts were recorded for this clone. The CDR3 is CSARDPMTGFIYNEQFF. The CDR3, as DNA: TGCAGTGCTAGAGATCCTATGACGGGGTTCATATACAATGAGCAGTTCTTC. V is TRBV20-1 and J is TRBJ2-1; possible D gene TRBD2, 5 bases. Germline loops: CDR1 DFQATT, CDR2 SNEGSKA (reference sequence). The germline V and J ends were trimmed by 0 bases and 4 bases, with 19 bases remaining between them. CDR3 length: 17 amino acids.

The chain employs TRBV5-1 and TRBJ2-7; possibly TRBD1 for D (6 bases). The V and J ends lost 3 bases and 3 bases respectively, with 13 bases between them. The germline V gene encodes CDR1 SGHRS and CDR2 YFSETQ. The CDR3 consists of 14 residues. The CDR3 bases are TGCGCCAGCAGCTCAGAGGGGGTCAGCTACGAGCAGTACTTC. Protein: CASSSEGVSYEQYF.

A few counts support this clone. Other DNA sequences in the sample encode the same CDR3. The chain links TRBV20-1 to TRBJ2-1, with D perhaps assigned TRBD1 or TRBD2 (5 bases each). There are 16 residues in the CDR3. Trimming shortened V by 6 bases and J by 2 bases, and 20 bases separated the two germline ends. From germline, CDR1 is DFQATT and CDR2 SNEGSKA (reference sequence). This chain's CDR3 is CSAENRGSRAYNEQFF. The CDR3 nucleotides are TGCAGTGCCGAAAACCGGGGCTCGCGGGCCTACAATGAGCAGTTCTTC.

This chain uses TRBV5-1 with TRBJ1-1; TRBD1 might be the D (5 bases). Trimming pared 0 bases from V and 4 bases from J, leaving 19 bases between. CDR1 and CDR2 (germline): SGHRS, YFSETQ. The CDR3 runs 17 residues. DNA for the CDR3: TGCGCCAGCAGCTTGGCGGTTTCGGTAAGGGGTACCACTGAAGCTTTCTTT. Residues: CASSLAVSVRGTTEAFF. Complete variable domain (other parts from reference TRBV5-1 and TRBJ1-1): KAGVTQTPRYLIKTRGQQVTLSCSPISGHRSVSWYQQTPGQGLQFLFEYFSETQRNKGNFPGRFSGRQFSNSRSEMNVSTLELGDSALYLCASSLAVSVRGTTEAFFGQGTRLTVV.

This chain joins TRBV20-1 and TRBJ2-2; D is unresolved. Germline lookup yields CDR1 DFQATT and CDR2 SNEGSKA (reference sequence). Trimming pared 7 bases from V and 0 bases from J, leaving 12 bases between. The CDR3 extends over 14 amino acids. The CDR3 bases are TGCAGTGTCCCCGCTAGAGCGAACACCGGGGAGCTGTTTTTT. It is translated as CSVPARANTGELFF.

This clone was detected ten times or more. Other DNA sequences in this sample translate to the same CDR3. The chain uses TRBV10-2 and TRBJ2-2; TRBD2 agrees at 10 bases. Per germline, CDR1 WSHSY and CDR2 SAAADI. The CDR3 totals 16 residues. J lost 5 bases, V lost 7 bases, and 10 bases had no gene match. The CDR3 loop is CASTPSSGGFTGELFF. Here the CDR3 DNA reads TGCGCCAGCACGCCTTCTAGCGGGGGCTTTACCGGGGAGCTGTTTTTT.

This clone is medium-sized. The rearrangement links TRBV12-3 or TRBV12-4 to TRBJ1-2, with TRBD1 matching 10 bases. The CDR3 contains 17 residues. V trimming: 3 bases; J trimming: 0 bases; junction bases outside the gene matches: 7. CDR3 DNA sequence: TGTGCCAGCAGTTTCGGGACAGGGGCTCTATCTAACTATGGCTACACCTTC. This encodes CASSFGTGALSNYGYTF.

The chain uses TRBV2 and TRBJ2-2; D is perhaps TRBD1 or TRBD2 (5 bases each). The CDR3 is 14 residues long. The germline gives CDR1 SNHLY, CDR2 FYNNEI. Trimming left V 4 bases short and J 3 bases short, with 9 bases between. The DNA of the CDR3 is TGTGCCAGCAGTGTTGAGGGGTACACCGGGGAGCTGTTTTTT. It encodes CASSVEGYTGELFF.

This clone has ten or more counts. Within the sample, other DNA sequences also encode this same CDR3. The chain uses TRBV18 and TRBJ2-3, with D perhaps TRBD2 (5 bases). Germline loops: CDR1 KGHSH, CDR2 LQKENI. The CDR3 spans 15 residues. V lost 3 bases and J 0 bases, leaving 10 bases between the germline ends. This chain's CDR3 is CASSPDYLSTDTQYF. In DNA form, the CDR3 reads TGTGCCAGCTCACCTGACTATTTGAGCACAGATACGCAGTATTTT.

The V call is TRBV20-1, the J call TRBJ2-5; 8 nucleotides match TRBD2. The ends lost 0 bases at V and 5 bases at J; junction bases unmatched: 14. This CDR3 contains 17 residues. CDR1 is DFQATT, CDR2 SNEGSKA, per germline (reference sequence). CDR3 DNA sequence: TGCAGTGCTAGAGATTACGGAGCACTAGCGGCTGGGGAGACCCAGTACTTC. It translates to CSARDYGALAAGETQYF.

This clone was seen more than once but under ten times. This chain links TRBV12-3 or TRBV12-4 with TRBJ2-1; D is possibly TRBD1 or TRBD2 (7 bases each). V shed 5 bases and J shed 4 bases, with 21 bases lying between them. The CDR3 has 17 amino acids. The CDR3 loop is CASSPGQARGRYNEQFF. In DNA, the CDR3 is TGTGCCAGCAGTCCCGGACAGGCGCGGGGGCGGTACAATGAGCAGTTCTTC.

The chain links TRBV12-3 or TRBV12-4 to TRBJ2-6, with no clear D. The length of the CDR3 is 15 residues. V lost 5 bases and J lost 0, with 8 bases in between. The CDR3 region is CASSPPDSGANVLTF. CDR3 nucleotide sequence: TGTGCCAGCAGTCCCCCGGACTCTGGGGCCAACGTCCTGACTTTC.

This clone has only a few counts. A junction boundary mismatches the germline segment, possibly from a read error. The CDR3 region has the DNA TGTGCCAGCAGGAAACAGGGCTCCGGAAACACCGTATATTTT. Encoded protein: CASRKQGSGNTVYF. This chain connects TRBV6-1 to TRBJ1-3, with D maybe TRBD1 (6 bases). The germline CDR1 and CDR2 sequences are MNHNS and SASEGT. The CDR3 has 14 amino acids.

CDR3 bases: TGTGCCATCAGTGGAAAGGTTCGTGGCTCGCGACAGGGGCCATACTACGAGCAGTACTTC. Its translation is CAISGKVRGSRQGPYYEQYF. The V gene is TRBV10-3, the J gene TRBJ2-7; 8 bases match TRBD1. The germline V gene has CDR1 ENHRY and CDR2 SYGVKD. This CDR3 is 20 amino acids long. V shed 4 bases, J shed 3 bases, and the junction held 23 bases outside the gene matches.

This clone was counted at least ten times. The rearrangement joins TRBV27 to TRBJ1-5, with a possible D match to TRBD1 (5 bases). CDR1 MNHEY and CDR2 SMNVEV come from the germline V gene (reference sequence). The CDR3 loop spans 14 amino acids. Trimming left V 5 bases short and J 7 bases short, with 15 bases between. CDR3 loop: CASSPGLEGQPQHF. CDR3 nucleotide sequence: TGTGCCAGCAGTCCAGGGTTGGAAGGCCAGCCCCAGCATTTT.

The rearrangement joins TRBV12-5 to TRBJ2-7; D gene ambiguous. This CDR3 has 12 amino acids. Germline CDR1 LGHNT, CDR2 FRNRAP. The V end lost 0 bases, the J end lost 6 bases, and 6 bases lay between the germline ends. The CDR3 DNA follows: TGTGCTAGTGGTTTGGTACTGGGCGAGCAGTACTTC. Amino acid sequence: CASGLVLGEQYF.